What follows are 29 T cell receptor beta chains derived from one specimen sequenced in a study of shared clonotypes between healthy human individuals (dated by TCRdb to 2019 to 2021). The library relied on the immunoSEQ multiplex PCR assay. The source is immuneACCESS, and TCRdb retained only in-frame sequences with V and J called. Part of the clones is not carried over; for the studies checked, unresolved V genes explain less than half of this, and the remainder is unexplained. Here the sample has more than 2 million clones; 93% occur a single time. The ten largest make up approximately 1.6% of the sample. CD8 naive samples were obtained by positive selection for CCR7 among CD45RO-negative cells, yielding a CD45RA+CCR7+ population from which TemRA cells were excluded. Source material: naive CD8+ T cells from PBMCs. The cell subset or site label of this sample denotes: CD45RA+CCR7+. These receptor sequences come from a man younger than 30 in good health. Some clones in this sample may be carry-over from other donors' samples.

The CDR3 sequence is CASSLSDAQRNEQFF. DNA of the CDR3: TGCGCCAGCAGCTTGTCGGACGCCCAAAGGAATGAGCAGTTCTTC. The gene calls are TRBV5-1 and TRBJ2-1; unclear D gene. Germline lookup yields CDR1 SGHRS and CDR2 YFSETQ. This CDR3 contains 15 residues. V was pared by 1 base and J by 7 bases, with 15 bases between.

The V call is TRBV19, the J call TRBJ1-5, with D tentatively TRBD1 (5 bases). Germline assignment: CDR1 LNHDA and CDR2 SQIVND (reference sequence). This CDR3 comprises 13 residues. V lost 3 bases, J lost 6 bases, and 9 bases lay in between. In DNA, the CDR3 is TGTGCCAGTAGTATCATGGGGGGTCAGCCCCAGCATTTT. Its protein product is CASSIMGGQPQHF.

V gene TRBV30 combines with J gene TRBJ2-1; D uncertain. The germline V gene encodes CDR1 GTSNPN and CDR2 SVGIG (reference sequence). CDR3 length equals 10 residues. V lost 5 bases to trimming and J lost 9 bases, with 8 bases between them. In DNA, the CDR3 is TGTGCCTGGGAGCAGGTTGAGCAGTTCTTC. This gives the protein CAWEQVEQFF.

CDR3 in amino acids: CAWSLKANYGYTF. The DNA of the CDR3 is TGTGCCTGGAGTCTGAAGGCTAACTATGGCTACACCTTC. The chain couples TRBV30 to TRBJ1-2; D remains ambiguous. The V gene's germline CDR1 is GTSNPN and CDR2 SVGIG (reference sequence). The V gene lost 2 bases and the J gene lost 0 bases, with 7 bases spanning the gap. The CDR3 is made up of 13 amino acids.

This clone was counted a single time. The chain is built from TRBV7-9 and TRBJ2-7; D is ambiguous. CDR3 length equals 16 residues. Germline assignment: CDR1 SEHNR and CDR2 FQNEAQ (reference sequence). With 5 bases removed from V and 0 bases from J, the gap between germline ends came to 17 bases. CDR3 protein: CASSPSFSGPSYEQYF. The CDR3 nucleotides read TGTGCCAGCAGCCCCTCTTTCTCCGGGCCCTCCTACGAGCAGTACTTC.

The chain uses TRBV28 and TRBJ2-3; no clear D gene. Trimming pared 7 bases from V and 0 bases from J, leaving 5 bases between. The CDR3 has 12 residues. Germline V gene data show CDR1 as MDHEN and CDR2 as SYDVKM. The CDR3 sequence is CASMDSTDTQYF. CDR3 sequence (DNA): TGTGCCAGCATGGACAGCACAGATACGCAGTATTTT. The entire variable domain, with the rest obtained from reference TRBV28 and TRBJ2-3, is as follows: DVKVTQSSRYLVKRTGEKVFLECVQDMDHENMFWYRQDPGLGLRLIYFSYDVKMKEKGDIPEGYSVSREKKERFSLILESASTNQTSMYLCASMDSTDTQYFGPGTRLTVL.

Comments on this clone: The identical CDR3 is also encoded by other nucleotide sequences in the sample. CDR3 bases: TGCAGCGTTGAGGACAGGTTCTACGAGCAGTACTTC. Translation: CSVEDRFYEQYF. The gene calls are TRBV29-1 and TRBJ2-7; 7 bases match TRBD1. The CDR3 loop spans 12 amino acids. The germline CDR1 and CDR2 sequences are SQVTM and ANQGSEA. The ends lost 3 bases at V and 3 bases at J; junction bases unmatched: 2.

This rearrangement joins TRBV5-1 to TRBJ1-1, with 7 nucleotides matching TRBD1. Germline V lookup: CDR1 SGHRS, CDR2 YFSETQ. The V and J ends lost 4 bases and 3 bases, in that order; junction bases with no gene match: 18. The CDR3 loop spans 18 amino acids. The CDR3 protein is CASSQPRHKTGSDTEAFF. Here the CDR3 DNA reads TGCGCCAGCAGCCAACCCAGACATAAGACAGGGTCGGACACTGAAGCTTTCTTT. The variable domain in full, completed from reference TRBV5-1 and TRBJ1-1, reads KAGVTQTPRYLIKTRGQQVTLSCSPISGHRSVSWYQQTPGQGLQFLFEYFSETQRNKGNFPGRFSGRQFSNSRSEMNVSTLELGDSALYLCASSQPRHKTGSDTEAFFGQGTRLTVV.

This clone appeared once. The V gene is TRBV5-1, the J gene TRBJ2-7; 10 bases map to TRBD2. CDR3 size: 15 residues. The V and J ends lost 1 base and 5 bases, in that order; junction bases with no gene match: 6. Per the germline V gene, CDR1 is SGHRS and CDR2 is YFSETQ. CDR3 DNA sequence: TGCGCCAGCAGCTTGCCTAGCGGGAGTCTCCACGAGCAGTACTTC. Protein: CASSLPSGSLHEQYF.

This rearrangement joins TRBV30 to TRBJ2-7; no clear D gene. This CDR3 contains 11 residues. Germline V lookup: CDR1 GTSNPN, CDR2 SVGIG (reference sequence). V was cut by 5 bases and J by 2 bases, with 7 bases left in between. The DNA for the CDR3 is TGTGCCTGGGAGGAAGCCTACGAGCAGTACTTC. Protein sequence: CAWEEAYEQYF.

The chain joins TRBV28 to TRBJ1-2, with TRBD1 matching over 10 bases. The J segment lost 5 bases and the V segment lost 4 bases, leaving 7 bases of the junction unmatched. Germline CDR1 MDHEN, CDR2 SYDVKM. The CDR3 has 15 amino acids. This CDR3 reads CASSSDRGLMYGYTF. The CDR3 DNA follows: TGTGCCAGCAGTTCCGACAGGGGGCTGATGTATGGCTACACCTTC.

The V call is TRBV18, the J call TRBJ2-3, with 7 bases fitting TRBD1. Germline V lookup: CDR1 KGHSH, CDR2 LQKENI. After removal of 6 bases from V and 2 bases from J, the junction contained 14 bases not matched to a gene. This CDR3 contains 17 residues. The CDR3 is CASSLKDRPGTTDTQYF. CDR3 in DNA: TGTGCCAGCTCCCTCAAGGACAGGCCTGGGACCACAGATACGCAGTATTTT.

The chain combines TRBV27 with TRBJ1-2; TRBD1 aligns across 8 bases. V dropped 5 bases and J dropped 6; count of bases not matched to a gene: 2. The germline gives CDR1 MNHEY, CDR2 SMNVEV (reference sequence). The CDR3 covers 12 residues. CDR3 nucleotides: TGTGCCAGCAGTCCGACAGGGGATGGCTACACCTTC. Translation: CASSPTGDGYTF.

The V call is TRBV9, the J call TRBJ1-2; weak D call: TRBD1 (5 bases). The germline gives CDR1 SGDLS, CDR2 YYNGEE. V was clipped by 3 bases and J by 2 bases, with 8 bases between them. The CDR3 spans 13 residues. CDR3: CASSAPGNYGYTF. CDR3 sequence (DNA): TGTGCCAGCAGCGCCCCAGGGAACTATGGCTACACCTTC.

The gene calls are TRBV13 and TRBJ1-1; D ambiguous. V was shortened by 1 base and J by 4 bases, with 16 bases between the two germline ends. The CDR3 has 16 residues. Per germline, CDR1 PRHDT and CDR2 FYEKMQ (reference sequence). The CDR3 DNA sequence: TGTGCCAGCAGCTTAGTGGGTGAGGGTGGCGTCACTGAAGCTTTCTTT. It encodes CASSLVGEGGVTEAFF.

This sequence joins TRBV7-6 and TRBJ2-5, with 9 bases aligning to TRBD2. Per the germline V gene, CDR1 is SGHVS and CDR2 is FNYEAQ. The CDR3 has 15 amino acids. Trimming cost V 3 bases and J 5 bases; bases outside gene matches: 7. The CDR3 here is CASSFKLAGMETQYF. In nucleotides, the CDR3 is TGTGCCAGCAGCTTTAAGCTAGCGGGAATGGAGACCCAGTACTTC.

The rearrangement uses TRBV2 and TRBJ1-1; 7 bases match TRBD1. CDR1 is SNHLY, CDR2 FYNNEI, per germline. Trimming took 4 bases from V and 7 from J; bases not matched to a gene: 6. The CDR3 is made up of 13 amino acids. The CDR3 region has the DNA TGTGCCAGCAGTGTCCCAGGGGGAGGTGAAGCTTTCTTT. It yields the protein CASSVPGGGEAFF.

The chain recombines TRBV19 with TRBJ2-7, with 7 bases that match TRBD2. The CDR3 has 16 amino acids. V gave up 5 bases and J gave up 1 base; unmatched junction bases: 11. Per the germline V gene, CDR1 is LNHDA and CDR2 is SQIVND (reference sequence). The CDR3: CASSVRLAGSSYEQYF. The CDR3 bases are TGTGCCAGTAGTGTACGCTTAGCGGGTTCTTCCTACGAGCAGTACTTC. Drawing the rest from reference TRBV19 and TRBJ2-7, the complete variable domain is DGGITQSPKYLFRKEGQNVTLSCEQNLNHDAMYWYRQDPGQGLRLIYYSQIVNDFQKGDIAEGYSVSREKKESFPLTVTSAQKNPTAFYLCASSVRLAGSSYEQYFGPGTRLTVT.

The rearrangement uses TRBV7-9 and TRBJ2-7, with TRBD1 as a possible D gene (5 bases). The germline V and J ends were trimmed by 4 bases and 2 bases, with 15 bases remaining between them. This CDR3 has 15 residues. Germline V lookup: CDR1 SEHNR, CDR2 FQNEAQ (reference sequence). The CDR3 protein is CASSSQGAPPYEQYF. The CDR3 DNA reads as TGTGCCAGCAGCTCTCAAGGGGCGCCCCCCTACGAGCAGTACTTC. The whole variable domain, filled in from reference TRBV7-9 and TRBJ2-7, reads DTGVSQNPRHKITKRGQNVTFRCDPISEHNRLYWYRQTLGQGPEFLTYFQNEAQLEKSRLLSDRFSAERPKGSFSTLEIQRTEQGDSAMYLCASSSQGAPPYEQYFGPGTRLTVT.

The V gene is TRBV7-3, the J gene TRBJ2-7; a weak D match, TRBD2 (6 bases). Trimming left V 8 bases short and J 3 bases short, with 17 bases between. The CDR3 spans 14 residues. The V gene's germline CDR1 is SGHTA and CDR2 FQGTGA. The CDR3 loop reads CASGLGGTVYEQYF. The DNA for the CDR3 is TGTGCCAGCGGATTGGGCGGGACGGTCTACGAGCAGTACTTC.

J is TRBJ2-3 and V is TRBV9, with D perhaps TRBD2 (6 bases). Germline lookup yields CDR1 SGDLS and CDR2 YYNGEE. V was trimmed by 3 bases and J by 8 bases, leaving 13 bases between them. The CDR3 loop spans 13 amino acids. The CDR3, as DNA: TGTGCCAGCAGCGGCACAAGGGGAGGTACGCAGTATTTT. Translation: CASSGTRGGTQYF. Full variable domain (rest looked up from reference TRBV9 and TRBJ2-3): DSGVTQTPKHLITATGQRVTLRCSPRSGDLSVYWYQQSLDQGLQFLIQYYNGEERAKGNILERFSAQQFPDLHSELNLSSLELGDSALYFCASSGTRGGTQYFGPGTRLTVL.

Points on this clone: At the DNA level, this CDR3 is encoded by other sequences in the same sample as well. V and J are TRBV19 and TRBJ1-1; no clear D. The CDR3 length is 13 residues. V was shortened by 2 bases and J by 2 bases, with 6 bases between the two germline ends. Germline values: CDR1 LNHDA, CDR2 SQIVND (reference sequence). The CDR3 loop reads CASSINSNTEAFF. In nucleotides, the CDR3 is TGTGCCAGTAGTATAAACAGCAACACTGAAGCTTTCTTT. Based on the CDR3 plus reference TRBV19 and TRBJ1-1, the full variable domain is DGGITQSPKYLFRKEGQNVTLSCEQNLNHDAMYWYRQDPGQGLRLIYYSQIVNDFQKGDIAEGYSVSREKKESFPLTVTSAQKNPTAFYLCASSINSNTEAFFGQGTRLTVV.

The CDR3 sequence is CASSLSGSYSYEQYF. The CDR3 DNA sequence: TGTGCCAGCAGTTTATCGGGCAGTTACTCCTACGAGCAGTACTTC. The rearrangement joins TRBV27 to TRBJ2-7; D is undetermined. V was cut by 0 bases and J by 0 bases, with 9 bases left in between. This CDR3 has 15 amino acids. The germline CDR1 and CDR2 sequences are MNHEY and SMNVEV (reference sequence).

The chain links TRBV4-2 to TRBJ1-5; weak D call: TRBD1 (5 bases). Trimming shortened V by 10 bases and J by 0 bases, and 19 bases separated the two germline ends. The CDR3 contains 16 residues. The germline V gene has CDR1 LGHNA and CDR2 YNFKEQ. The CDR3 sequence: CATGDQNQNSNQPQHF. CDR3 nucleotide sequence: TGTGCCACCGGGGACCAAAACCAGAATAGCAATCAGCCCCAGCATTTT.

As regards this clone: The identical CDR3 is also encoded by other nucleotide sequences in the sample. The gene calls are TRBV27 and TRBJ2-7; 8 nucleotides match TRBD1. V dropped 11 bases and J dropped 3; count of bases not matched to a gene: 6. Per the germline V gene, CDR1 is MNHEY and CDR2 is SMNVEV (reference sequence). This CDR3 spans 12 amino acids. The CDR3 sequence: CASRTGGYEQYF. The CDR3 DNA follows: TGTGCCTCCCGCACAGGGGGCTACGAGCAGTACTTC.

V and J are TRBV27 and TRBJ2-3; TRBD2 matches at 7 bases. The germline V gene encodes CDR1 MNHEY and CDR2 SMNVEV (reference sequence). V dropped 8 bases and J dropped 5; count of bases not matched to a gene: 10. The CDR3 has 14 amino acids. CDR3 protein: CASRWGGSGDTQYF. Written as DNA, the CDR3 is TGTGCCAGCCGCTGGGGGGGGAGTGGAGATACGCAGTATTTT.

The chain combines TRBV10-3 with TRBJ2-2; TRBD2 matches 10 bases. J lost 9 bases, V lost 0 bases, and 7 bases had no gene match. CDR1 is ENHRY and CDR2 is SYGVKD in the germline V gene. This CDR3 has 16 amino acids. CDR3 DNA: TGTGCCATCAGTGAGTCGAGAACTAGCGGGATCTGGGAGCTGTTTTTT. Protein sequence: CAISESRTSGIWELFF.

V is TRBV27 and J is TRBJ2-3, with D tentatively TRBD1 (6 bases). The CDR3 runs 14 residues. The germline gives CDR1 MNHEY, CDR2 SMNVEV (reference sequence). The germline V and J ends were trimmed by 8 bases and 1 base, with 13 bases remaining between them. CDR3 sequence (DNA): TGTGCCAGCGCGATAGGGGGTGGCACAGATACGCAGTATTTT. Amino acid sequence: CASAIGGGTDTQYF.

The sample holds one count of this clone. The chain employs TRBV27 and TRBJ2-1; 8 bases are shared with TRBD2. The length of the CDR3 is 13 residues. CDR1 is MNHEY and CDR2 is SMNVEV in the germline V gene (reference sequence). Trimming at V came to 3 bases and at J to 9 bases, leaving 4 bases not matched to a gene. The CDR3 DNA reads TGTGCCAGCAGTTTGAGCGGGAGATCTGAGCAGTTCTTC. This gives the protein CASSLSGRSEQFF.